Shown below are 27 T cell receptor beta chains from a single sample sequenced in a study of technical replicates of blood from several donors (dated by TCRdb to the late 2010s). Receptors were amplified or captured by the immunoSEQ multiplex PCR assay. Sourced from immuneACCESS, this table was stored by TCRdb with only in-frame sequences that have V and J called. A share of the clones is absent; for the studies checked, an unresolved V gene accounts for under half, and the remainder has no known explanation. In this sample the table shows about 83,000 clones, just over 90% of which occur a single time. The ten most abundant clones make up about 0.27% of the sample. The sequenced sample was T cells isolated from PBMCs. Source of these receptors: a human donor in good health.

The chain uses TRBV4-1 and TRBJ2-7, with 8 bases lining up with TRBD1. Per germline, CDR1 MGHRA and CDR2 YSYEKL. V lost 0 bases to trimming and J lost 3 bases; unmatched junction nucleotides: 10. CDR3 size: 17 residues. The chain's CDR3 is CASSQDHLAGGYYEQYF. The CDR3 region has the DNA TGCGCCAGCAGCCAAGATCATTTGGCAGGGGGCTACTACGAGCAGTACTTC.

This chain joins TRBV5-1 and TRBJ2-3, with a tentative D call TRBD2 (5 bases). Germline V gene lookup returns CDR1 SGHRS and CDR2 YFSETQ. The CDR3 contains 16 residues. V shed 3 bases and J shed 3 bases, with 17 bases lying between them. The CDR3 region is CASSWNGIIRTDTQYF. CDR3 bases: TGCGCCAGCAGCTGGAACGGGATCATTCGGACAGATACGCAGTATTTT.

There are a few counts of this clone. The CDR3 protein is CASSLTAGEAFF. As DNA, the CDR3 is TGTGCCAGCAGCTTAACGGCGGGTGAAGCTTTCTTT. The chain combines TRBV7-9 with TRBJ1-1; D is uncertain. Germline CDR1 is SEHNR and CDR2 is FQNEAQ (reference sequence). V was shortened by 2 bases and J by 7 bases, with 8 bases between the two germline ends. This CDR3 is 12 amino acids long. The complete variable domain, with remaining parts taken from reference TRBV7-9 and TRBJ1-1, reads DTGVSQNPRHKITKRGQNVTFRCDPISEHNRLYWYRQTLGQGPEFLTYFQNEAQLEKSRLLSDRFSAERPKGSFSTLEIQRTEQGDSAMYLCASSLTAGEAFFGQGTRLTVV.

The chain links TRBV28 to TRBJ2-5; TRBD1 might be the D (5 bases). The V end was cut by 4 bases, the J end by 5 bases, with 26 bases between. Germline V gene lookup returns CDR1 MDHEN and CDR2 SYDVKM. This CDR3 region has 18 residues. CDR3 sequence: CASSSNLLTAPVAETQYF. CDR3 bases: TGTGCCAGCAGTTCCAACCTTCTGACAGCCCCTGTGGCGGAGACCCAGTACTTC.

This clone was counted once. The J gene is TRBJ2-7, the V gene TRBV19, with TRBD2 matching 8 bases. V trimming: 1 base; J trimming: 1 base; junction bases outside the gene matches: 0. This CDR3 spans 14 amino acids. Germline-derived CDR1 and CDR2 are LNHDA and SQIVND (reference sequence). CDR3 bases: TGTGCCAGTAGTATAGGACTAGCGTCCTACGAGCAGTACTTC. Translated: CASSIGLASYEQYF. The full variable domain, completed using reference TRBV19 and TRBJ2-7, is DGGITQSPKYLFRKEGQNVTLSCEQNLNHDAMYWYRQDPGQGLRLIYYSQIVNDFQKGDIAEGYSVSREKKESFPLTVTSAQKNPTAFYLCASSIGLASYEQYFGPGTRLTVT.

The rearrangement uses TRBV6-5 and TRBJ1-2, with TRBD1 identical over 9 bases. Trimming cost V 4 bases and J 7 bases; bases outside gene matches: 4. The CDR3 runs 13 residues. From germline, CDR1 is MNHEY and CDR2 SVGAGI. The CDR3 spells CASSFTGGSGYTF. CDR3 coding DNA: TGTGCCAGCAGTTTTACAGGGGGCTCTGGCTACACCTTC.

The chain couples TRBV4-1 to TRBJ1-5, with a weak D call TRBD1 (5 bases). The CDR3 is 15 amino acids. Germline V gene lookup returns CDR1 MGHRA and CDR2 YSYEKL. V dropped 0 bases and J dropped 1 base, with 7 bases sitting between them. The CDR3 DNA follows: TGCGCCAGCAGCCAAGATCGACAGAGCAATCAGCCCCAGCATTTT. Its protein product is CASSQDRQSNQPQHF.

The V and J genes are TRBV18 and TRBJ2-7; D might be TRBD1 (6 bases). Trimming took off 0 bases at V and 6 bases at J, with 18 bases between the two ends. Germline CDR1 and CDR2: KGHSH and LQKENI. This CDR3 region has 16 residues. The CDR3 region is CASSPPMGTGSGEQYF. The CDR3 DNA sequence: TGTGCCAGCTCACCACCGATGGGAACAGGGTCTGGCGAGCAGTACTTC.

The rearrangement uses TRBV27 and TRBJ2-2, with TRBD1 matching over 9 bases. Looked up from germline, CDR1 is MNHEY and CDR2 is SMNVEV (reference sequence). The CDR3 has 17 amino acids. V shed 7 bases, J shed 2 bases, and the junction held 11 bases outside the gene matches. CDR3 amino acids: CASNPGQGGPNTGELFF. CDR3 sequence (DNA): TGTGCCAGCAATCCGGGACAGGGAGGGCCTAACACCGGGGAGCTGTTTTTT.

The chain is built from TRBV11-2 and TRBJ1-5; D is uncertain. V dropped 4 bases and J dropped 4 bases, with 5 bases sitting between them. This CDR3 contains 12 residues. CDR1 SGHAT and CDR2 FQNNGV come from the germline V gene. As DNA, the CDR3 is TGTGCCAGCAGCTCCCAAAATCAGCCCCAGCATTTT. Its protein is CASSSQNQPQHF.

This clone is classed as medium-sized. This chain joins TRBV4-2 and TRBJ2-6; D is possibly TRBD1 (5 bases). Between the trimmed V and J ends, which lost 0 bases and 1 base, there was a span of 7 bases. The CDR3 contains 16 residues. Germline V gives CDR1 LGHNA, CDR2 YNFKEQ. CDR3: CASSQETGSGANVLTF. The CDR3 region has the DNA TGTGCCAGCAGCCAAGAAACAGGTTCTGGGGCCAACGTCCTGACTTTC.

Of note for this clone: An end of the junction differs from the germline gene, which may be a read error. The genes are TRBV5-1 and TRBJ1-1; D not resolved. CDR3 length: 15 amino acids. Germline assignment: CDR1 SGHRS and CDR2 YFSETQ. The CDR3 here is CASSYQSGGNPEAFF. The CDR3 coding sequence is TGCGCCAGCAGCTACCAGAGTGGCGGGAACCCTGAAGCTTTCTTT.

The rearrangement joins TRBV7-9 to TRBJ1-2, with TRBD1 matching 11 bases. Germline loops: CDR1 SEHNR, CDR2 FQNEAQ (reference sequence). The CDR3 consists of 15 residues. Germline trimming cut 1 base from V and 4 bases from J; bases unmatched to any gene: 2. The DNA of the CDR3 is TGTGCCAGCAGCTTAGGGACAGGGGGCGGCTATGGCTACACCTTC. It specifies CASSLGTGGGYGYTF.

The CDR3 region is CASSTREGYSYEQYF. In DNA form, the CDR3 reads TGTGCCAGCAGCACTAGAGAGGGATATTCCTACGAGCAGTACTTC. The chain employs TRBV7-8 and TRBJ2-7, with D perhaps matching TRBD2 (5 bases). The CDR3 is 15 amino acids. The V end was cut by 5 bases, the J end by 1 base, with 15 bases between. Germline assignment: CDR1 SGHVS and CDR2 FQNEAQ.

CDR3 DNA: TGTGCCAGCAGTTTACCCTACGGGAATGAAAAACTGTTTTTT. Translating gives CASSLPYGNEKLFF. This rearrangement joins TRBV28 to TRBJ1-4; D gene unclear. CDR1 MDHEN and CDR2 SYDVKM come from the germline V gene. V was pared by 2 bases and J by 5 bases, with 9 bases between. The CDR3 runs to 14 residues.

The chain combines TRBV5-8 with TRBJ1-1; perhaps TRBD1 as D (6 bases). The V gene lost 1 base and the J gene lost 6 bases, with 16 bases spanning the gap. The CDR3 is made up of 15 amino acids. Germline lookup yields CDR1 SGHTS and CDR2 YDEGEE. Written as DNA, the CDR3 is TGTGCCAGCAGCTTGTACGGGGAGGGGACACCTGAAGCTTTCTTT. This sequence encodes CASSLYGEGTPEAFF.

This chain joins TRBV27 and TRBJ2-1; D is undetermined. The CDR3 totals 14 residues. Trimming removed 2 bases from V and 2 bases from J, with 7 bases in between. Germline CDR1 and CDR2: MNHEY and SMNVEV (reference sequence). The CDR3: CASSLRGTYNEQFF. Written as DNA, the CDR3 is TGTGCCAGCAGTTTACGCGGAACCTACAATGAGCAGTTCTTC.

The genes are TRBV28 and TRBJ2-5, with a possible D match to TRBD2 (5 bases). Trimming took 5 bases from V and 7 from J, leaving 17 bases between them. Per germline, CDR1 MDHEN and CDR2 SYDVKM. The CDR3 is 14 residues long. The CDR3 nucleotides read TGTGCCAGCAGTCCACCCGCGGGTTATGGGACCCAGTACTTC. Translated: CASSPPAGYGTQYF.

V usage is TRBV4-1 and J usage is TRBJ2-1, with D tentatively TRBD2 (5 bases). Trimming cost V 3 bases and J 6 bases, with 21 bases left between them. The CDR3 has 17 amino acids. Germline assignment: CDR1 MGHRA and CDR2 YSYEKL. The CDR3 DNA reads TGCGCCAGCAGCCACCGAACCCAGACTACCCCCCCCAATGAGCAGTTCTTC. Residues: CASSHRTQTTPPNEQFF.

The chain employs TRBV7-9 and TRBJ2-7; 10 bases match TRBD1. The V and J ends lost 4 bases and 5 bases, in that order; junction bases with no gene match: 11. The CDR3 length is 16 residues. From germline, CDR1 is SEHNR and CDR2 FQNEAQ (reference sequence). The chain's CDR3 is CASSYNPRQGADEQYF. The CDR3 nucleotides read TGTGCCAGCAGCTACAATCCTCGACAGGGGGCGGACGAGCAGTACTTC.

The V and J genes are TRBV6-5 and TRBJ1-1; maybe TRBD1 (5 bases). Trimming cost V 6 bases and J 4 bases, with 12 bases left between them. The V gene's germline CDR1 is MNHEY and CDR2 SVGAGI. The CDR3 is made up of 13 amino acids. Here the CDR3 reads CASRRGWSTEAFF. In DNA form, the CDR3 reads TGTGCCAGCAGGCGGGGGTGGAGCACTGAAGCTTTCTTT.

This chain connects TRBV4-1 to TRBJ2-7; D gene unclear. CDR3 length: 14 amino acids. CDR1 and CDR2 from the germline V gene are MGHRA and YSYEKL. The V and J ends lost 6 bases and 3 bases respectively, with 15 bases between them. The CDR3 is CASSASDSYYEQYF. In DNA, the CDR3 is TGCGCCAGCAGTGCCAGCGATTCGTACTACGAGCAGTACTTC.

The CDR3 spells CASSDGEWETQYF. The CDR3 nucleotides are TGTGCCAGCAGCGACGGAGAGTGGGAGACCCAGTACTTC. The V and J genes are TRBV7-9 and TRBJ2-5; no definite D call. V gave up 5 bases and J gave up 5 bases, with 12 bases separating them. The CDR3 contains 13 residues. The germline CDR1 and CDR2 sequences are SEHNR and FQNEAQ (reference sequence).

This sequence joins TRBV5-1 and TRBJ2-7; the D gene is possibly TRBD2 (6 bases). Deletions cut 6 bases from V and 3 bases from J, with 16 bases between. CDR1 and CDR2 from the germline V gene are SGHRS and YFSETQ. The CDR3 totals 14 residues. The CDR3 reads CASNYGTELYEQYF. In DNA form, the CDR3 reads TGCGCCAGCAATTACGGGACTGAGCTCTACGAGCAGTACTTC.

The chain recombines TRBV12-5 with TRBJ2-1; D call uncertain. The CDR3 runs 13 residues. Per the germline V gene, CDR1 is LGHNT and CDR2 is FRNRAP. V shed 6 bases and J shed 8 bases, with 14 bases lying between them. The CDR3, as DNA: TGTGCTAGTGGGGTCCTAAGTATCGATGAGCAGTTCTTC. Translating gives CASGVLSIDEQFF.

This clone has a single count. This chain links TRBV11-2 with TRBJ2-5, with D hard to call. V lost 0 bases and J 2 bases, leaving 7 bases between the germline ends. This CDR3 has 14 amino acids. CDR1 SGHAT and CDR2 FQNNGV come from the germline V gene. CDR3 nucleotide sequence: TGTGCCAGCAGCTTAGATGGCTTACAAGAGACCCAGTACTTC. Translating gives CASSLDGLQETQYF.

This chain connects TRBV5-4 to TRBJ2-2, with TRBD1 identical over 9 bases. V gave up 7 bases and J gave up 5 bases; unmatched junction bases: 9. Germline assignment: CDR1 SGHNT and CDR2 YYREEE (reference sequence). The CDR3 consists of 15 residues. The CDR3 sequence is CASRSVGQGTGELFF. DNA of the CDR3: TGTGCCAGCCGATCTGTCGGACAGGGGACCGGGGAGCTGTTTTTT.